This T cell receptor beta chain is drawn from a study of T cell responses to AZD1222 COVID-19 vaccine. A remark on this clone: Antigen specificity is unknown.

Trimming took 6 bases from V and 10 from J, leaving 13 bases between them. From germline, CDR1 is MDHEN and CDR2 SYDVKM. The CDR3 spans 12 residues. Findings and limits, study-wide: Rises in breadth and depth of Spike-specific TCRs came after two AZD1222 doses. Of spike-specific TCRs, nearly half reportedly target regions left unmutated in variants. Donors were chiefly white British, with a greater number of females, and clonal diversity was perhaps underestimated. Regions 160-218 and 743-854 held dominance among vaccine-associated CD4 TCRs, which spanned spike.

Sequencing was performed with immunoSEQ multiplex PCR; in TCRdb, only in-frame clones are kept and a portion is missing. The sample records roughly 160,000 clones, around nine tenths being singletons. The rearrangement links TRBV28 to TRBJ2-1, with a tentative D call TRBD1 (5 bases). The sequences come from peripheral blood, collected on day 0 of AZD1222 vaccination. This clonotype was sampled from an adult in good health. The CDR3 sequence is CASRSGLTEQFF. Here the CDR3 DNA reads TGTGCCAGCAGGTCAGGGTTAACCGAGCAGTTCTTC.